One sample yielded the 18 T cell receptor beta chains listed below, sequenced in a study of T cell changes during pregnancy in multiple sclerosis. Sequencing used immunoSEQ multiplex PCR; TCRdb keeps in-frame clones, though not all of them. This sample has around 42,000 clones, with 80% to 95% found just once. The specimen comprised CD4+ T cells from peripheral blood mononuclear cells, sampled in the second trimester of pregnancy. All receptors come from a female donor in good health, enrolled as a control in a pregnancy study.

Regarding this clone: This same CDR3 is encoded by further DNA sequences in the sample. This chain connects TRBV28 to TRBJ1-4; D unclear. Germline V CDR1 and CDR2: MDHEN, SYDVKM. V was shortened by 7 bases and J by 0 bases, with 6 bases between the two germline ends. The CDR3 is 13 amino acids. This chain's CDR3 is CASNPATNEKLFF. CDR3 sequence (DNA): TGTGCCAGCAACCCGGCAACTAATGAAAAACTGTTTTTT.

The rearrangement links TRBV11-2 to TRBJ1-3, with D possibly TRBD1 on 6 matching bases. Trimming took 2 bases from V and 1 from J, leaving 12 bases between them. CDR1 SGHAT and CDR2 FQNNGV come from the germline V gene. There are 16 residues in the CDR3. The DNA for the CDR3 is TGTGCCAGCAGCTTATCGAGGGGGTCGTCTGGAAACACCATATATTTT. The encoded protein is CASSLSRGSSGNTIYF.

V and J are TRBV5-6 and TRBJ1-2; no clear D gene. Per the germline V gene, CDR1 is SGHDT and CDR2 is YYEEEE. Trimming removed 6 bases at V and 6 bases at J, with 18 bases between. The CDR3 contains 14 residues. CDR3: CASTPYTRADGYTF. DNA for the CDR3: TGTGCCAGCACCCCTTATACTAGGGCTGATGGCTACACCTTC. The variable domain in full, with the rest retrieved from reference TRBV5-6 and TRBJ1-2, is DAGVTQSPTHLIKTRGQQVTLRCSPKSGHDTVSWYQQALGQGPQFIFQYYEEEERQRGNFPDRFSGHQFPNYSSELNVNALLLGDSALYLCASTPYTRADGYTFGSGTRLTVV.

This clone was counted a few times. The genes are TRBV7-8 and TRBJ2-7; D gene ambiguous. Germline V gene sequence: CDR1 SGHVS, CDR2 FQNEAQ. Trimming took off 1 base at V and 1 base at J, with 8 bases between the two ends. The CDR3 runs 14 residues. The CDR3, as DNA: TGTGCCAGCAGCTTAGGAGAATTATCCTACGAGCAGTACTTC. It encodes CASSLGELSYEQYF.

J is TRBJ1-4 and V is TRBV5-1; weak D call: TRBD1 (6 bases). This CDR3 is built from 15 residues. The germline V and J ends were trimmed by 0 bases and 11 bases, with 17 bases remaining between them. The germline V gene encodes CDR1 SGHRS and CDR2 YFSETQ. CDR3 DNA sequence: TGCGCCAGCAGCTTGGTGTCAGGGGCGTTTGAGAAACTGTTTTTT. It specifies CASSLVSGAFEKLFF.

The rearrangement links TRBV28 to TRBJ1-1, with D tentatively TRBD1 (5 bases). This CDR3 has 13 amino acids. Trimming cost V 6 bases and J 3 bases, with 11 bases left between them. Germline assignment: CDR1 MDHEN and CDR2 SYDVKM. CDR3 in DNA: TGTGCCAGCAGACCTCGGGACTACACTGAAGCTTTCTTT. This codes for CASRPRDYTEAFF.

This chain links TRBV5-4 with TRBJ2-7; 10 bases map to TRBD1. The germline V gene has CDR1 SGHNT and CDR2 YYREEE (reference sequence). Losses at the gene ends were 4 bases for V and 3 bases for J; bases not matched to a gene: 4. CDR3 length: 14 amino acids. Written as DNA, the CDR3 is TGTGCCAGCAGCCGGACAGGGGGACGCTACGAGCAGTACTTC. Its protein is CASSRTGGRYEQYF.

The chain uses TRBV4-2 and TRBJ2-3; no firm D call. This CDR3 region has 13 residues. With 0 bases removed from V and 6 bases from J, the gap between germline ends came to 7 bases. CDR1 LGHNA and CDR2 YNFKEQ come from the germline V gene. CDR3 bases: TGTGCCAGCAGCCAAGATATTCGTGATACGCAGTATTTT. It translates to CASSQDIRDTQYF.

V gene TRBV5-1 combines with J gene TRBJ2-1; 10 bases line up with TRBD2. V lost 0 bases, J lost 5 bases, and 5 bases stayed unmatched. Germline V gene lookup returns CDR1 SGHRS and CDR2 YFSETQ. This CDR3 spans 16 amino acids. The DNA of the CDR3 is TGCGCCAGCAGCTTGGCCCGGACTAGCGGAGACAATGAGCAGTTCTTC. This encodes CASSLARTSGDNEQFF.

The chain links TRBV28 to TRBJ1-2, with D perhaps matching TRBD1 (6 bases). The CDR3 extends over 15 amino acids. Germline loops: CDR1 MDHEN, CDR2 SYDVKM. V was cut by 2 bases and J by 3 bases, with 13 bases left in between. As DNA, the CDR3 is TGTGCCAGCAGTTTACGGGGGGGACAATACTATGGCTACACCTTC. It encodes CASSLRGGQYYGYTF.

The genes are TRBV7-3 and TRBJ2-3; no clear D. CDR3 length: 13 residues. V lost 7 bases, J lost 4 bases, and 12 bases lay in between. Germline V CDR1 and CDR2: SGHTA, FQGTGA. CDR3 loop: CASTRSGADTQYF. CDR3 nucleotides: TGTGCCAGCACCCGCTCCGGAGCAGATACGCAGTATTTT.

The sample holds a few counts of this clone. The CDR3 sequence: CASSPPAGTGPYSYEQYF. In DNA form, the CDR3 reads TGTGCCAGCTCACCACCGGCGGGTACAGGGCCCTACTCCTACGAGCAGTACTTC. This chain uses TRBV18 with TRBJ2-7; a weak D match, TRBD1 (6 bases). The CDR3 loop spans 18 amino acids. Germline V gene data show CDR1 as KGHSH and CDR2 as LQKENI. The V and J ends lost 0 bases and 0 bases respectively, with 18 bases between them. Combining the CDR3 with reference TRBV18 and TRBJ2-7 gives the whole variable domain NAGVMQNPRHLVRRRGQEARLRCSPMKGHSHVYWYRQLPEEGLKFMVYLQKENIIDESGMPKERFSAEFPKEGPSILRIQQVVRGDSAAYFCASSPPAGTGPYSYEQYFGPGTRLTVT.

The rearrangement uses TRBV4-2 and TRBJ2-5; 7 nucleotides align to TRBD2. J gave up 5 bases and V 1 base, and 10 bases lay outside the gene matches. The CDR3 runs to 16 residues. CDR1 is LGHNA, CDR2 YNFKEQ, per germline. This chain's CDR3 is CASSQVGLSQKETQYF. In DNA form, the CDR3 reads TGTGCCAGCAGCCAAGTGGGACTATCCCAAAAGGAGACCCAGTACTTC.

The rearrangement joins TRBV6-5 to TRBJ1-6, with TRBD1 identical over 7 bases. J was trimmed by 8 bases and V by 0 bases; bases with no gene match: 4. Germline CDR1 reads MNHEY; CDR2 reads SVGAGI. This CDR3 spans 15 amino acids. The CDR3 DNA reads as TGTGCCAGCAGTTACTCGATAACAGGGGATTCACCCCTCCACTTT. Translation gives CASSYSITGDSPLHF.

The chain has TRBV29-1 and TRBJ1-1; D is ambiguous. This CDR3 has 11 residues. Per germline, CDR1 SQVTM and CDR2 ANQGSEA. In DNA form, the CDR3 reads TGCGGCCCCAAGGTCGGGACTGAAGCTTTCTTT. Translated: CGPKVGTEAFF.

The chain has TRBV28 and TRBJ1-2, with D hard to call. CDR1 MDHEN and CDR2 SYDVKM come from the germline V gene. CDR3 length: 12 residues. Deletions cut 5 bases from V and 1 base from J, with 5 bases between. CDR3 DNA sequence: TGTGCCAGCAGTCCAGATAACTATGGCTACACCTTC. Amino acid sequence: CASSPDNYGYTF.

This sequence joins TRBV28 and TRBJ2-5; D might be TRBD2 (6 bases). The CDR3 sequence is 14 residues long. With 7 bases removed from V and 3 bases from J, the gap between germline ends came to 15 bases. Germline V gene sequence: CDR1 MDHEN, CDR2 SYDVKM. The chain's CDR3 is CASIRGTSKETQYF. The DNA for the CDR3 is TGTGCCAGCATCCGGGGGACTTCTAAAGAGACCCAGTACTTC.

This chain uses TRBV9 with TRBJ1-3, with 9 nucleotides matching TRBD1. The ends lost 4 bases at V and 2 bases at J; junction bases unmatched: 7. The CDR3 runs 16 residues. From germline, CDR1 is SGDLS and CDR2 YYNGEE. The CDR3 loop reads CASSTAGTGTGNTIYF. As DNA, the CDR3 is TGTGCCAGCAGCACCGCCGGGACAGGGACTGGAAACACCATATATTTT.